The 28 T cell receptor beta chains below were found in one sample sequenced in a study of blood T cell repertoires in COVID-19. This table comes from immunoSEQ multiplex PCR, and its TCRdb copy is limited to in-frame clones, with some not included. Of some 130,000 clones listed, around 88% are singletons. Sequencing input: peripheral blood. These receptors all come from a man between 45 and 60 years old with acute or convalescent COVID-19.

This clone has a single count. This chain connects TRBV7-6 to TRBJ2-1; 8 bases map to TRBD2. The J segment lost 0 bases and the V segment lost 4 bases, leaving 2 bases of the junction unmatched. The germline gives CDR1 SGHVS, CDR2 FNYEAQ. The CDR3 covers 15 residues. CDR3 protein: CASSSGTSSYNEQFF. CDR3 coding DNA: TGTGCCAGCAGCTCAGGGACTAGCTCCTACAATGAGCAGTTCTTC.

This clone was detected once. The chain has TRBV7-2 and TRBJ1-1; D is perhaps TRBD1 (5 bases). The ends were cut back, 5 bases at V and 4 bases at J, with 14 bases in the middle. CDR1 and CDR2 from the germline V gene are SGHTA and FQGNSA. The CDR3 runs 14 residues. CDR3 sequence (DNA): TGTGCCAGCAGCGCGGGACCGGAAAGCACTGAAGCTTTCTTT. This encodes CASSAGPESTEAFF.

The chain links TRBV5-1 to TRBJ1-2; 8 positions match TRBD1. Germline CDR1 is SGHRS and CDR2 is YFSETQ. V lost 4 bases, J lost 8 bases, and 10 bases stayed unmatched. This CDR3 has 14 residues. CDR3 DNA: TGCGCCAGCAGCCTACAACGGACAGGGAACGGCTACACCTTC. This sequence encodes CASSLQRTGNGYTF.

V usage is TRBV6-5 and J usage is TRBJ1-2; 7 bases line up with TRBD1. The CDR3 runs to 12 residues. Per germline, CDR1 MNHEY and CDR2 SVGAGI. The V and J ends lost 7 bases and 8 bases, in that order; junction bases with no gene match: 7. CDR3 amino acids: CASTDREYGYTF. In nucleotides, the CDR3 is TGTGCCAGCACCGACAGGGAGTACGGCTACACCTTC.

The chain uses TRBV7-2 and TRBJ2-7; 9 bases are a match to TRBD2. Losses at the gene ends were 4 bases for V and 1 base for J; bases not matched to a gene: 5. The CDR3 contains 15 residues. Germline values: CDR1 SGHTA, CDR2 FQGNSA. CDR3 in amino acids: CASSSRTSESYEQYF. CDR3 sequence (DNA): TGTGCCAGCAGCTCGAGGACTAGCGAGTCCTACGAGCAGTACTTC.

The CDR3 DNA reads as TGCGCCAGCAGCCAAGACAGCCAAAACACTGAAGCTTTCTTT. Translated, it gives CASSQDSQNTEAFF. The rearrangement uses TRBV5-1 and TRBJ1-1; TRBD1 is a possible D gene (5 bases). Looked up from germline, CDR1 is SGHRS and CDR2 is YFSETQ. Trimming removed 4 bases from V and 2 bases from J, with 12 bases in between. CDR3 length equals 14 residues.

This clone is a singleton in its sample. The J gene is TRBJ1-2, the V gene TRBV11-2; possible D gene TRBD1, 5 bases. Germline V CDR1 and CDR2: SGHAT, FQNNGV. The V and J ends lost 2 bases and 6 bases respectively, with 10 bases between them. The CDR3 has 13 amino acids. CDR3 amino acids: CASSLPGSDGYTF. The DNA for the CDR3 is TGTGCCAGCAGCTTACCAGGGTCCGATGGCTACACCTTC.

The chain couples TRBV28 to TRBJ1-1; 10 bases align to TRBD1. The CDR3 loop spans 17 amino acids. From germline, CDR1 is MDHEN and CDR2 SYDVKM. The junction had 9 bases not matched to a gene; V was cut back by 4 bases and J by 1 base. This CDR3 is CASSSPPGQGSNTEAFF. The CDR3 DNA is TGTGCCAGCAGTTCGCCACCGGGACAGGGGTCGAACACTGAAGCTTTCTTT.

The chain links TRBV19 to TRBJ1-5; 7 bases agree with TRBD1. The CDR3 totals 17 residues. Germline V gene lookup returns CDR1 LNHDA and CDR2 SQIVND (reference sequence). The V gene end was trimmed by 6 bases and the J gene end by 0 bases; junction bases not matched to a gene: 11. Here the CDR3 reads CASRKPGTVHSNQPQHF. The CDR3 nucleotides read TGTGCCAGTAGGAAACCAGGGACAGTCCATAGCAATCAGCCCCAGCATTTT.

V gene TRBV30 combines with J gene TRBJ1-1; 8 bases align to TRBD1. The CDR3 runs 14 residues. CDR1 is GTSNPN, CDR2 SVGIG, per germline (reference sequence). J lost 0 bases, V lost 8 bases, and 8 bases had no gene match. The CDR3: CASQTGGMNTEAFF. In nucleotides, the CDR3 is TGTGCCAGCCAAACAGGGGGTATGAACACTGAAGCTTTCTTT.

This clone was seen once. J is TRBJ2-1 and V is TRBV27; 8 bases are shared with TRBD2. CDR1 is MNHEY, CDR2 SMNVEV, per germline (reference sequence). The CDR3 is 16 residues long. After removal of 0 bases from V and 0 bases from J, the junction contained 1 base not matched to a gene. DNA for the CDR3: TGTGCCAGCAGTTTATCAAGCGGGAGCTCCTACAATGAGCAGTTCTTC. The encoded protein is CASSLSSGSSYNEQFF.

This chain uses TRBV27 with TRBJ2-3, with D perhaps matching TRBD2 (6 bases). The CDR3 is 17 residues long. Per germline, CDR1 MNHEY and CDR2 SMNVEV (reference sequence). V lost 7 bases and J lost 6, with 26 bases in between. CDR3 protein: CASKPGGAGARRDTQYF. CDR3 in DNA: TGTGCCAGCAAACCCGGGGGAGCGGGCGCTCGGAGGGATACGCAGTATTTT.

This clone was found once. The rearrangement uses TRBV19 and TRBJ1-2; TRBD1 might be the D (6 bases). Trimming stripped 6 bases from V and 0 bases from J, with 14 bases between. Germline V gene data show CDR1 as LNHDA and CDR2 as SQIVND (reference sequence). This CDR3 contains 15 residues. CDR3 residues: CASRPDSRTNYGYTF. CDR3 nucleotides: TGTGCCAGTAGACCGGACAGCCGCACTAACTATGGCTACACCTTC.

The J gene is TRBJ2-5, the V gene TRBV2; D is unresolved. The V gene's germline CDR1 is SNHLY and CDR2 FYNNEI. The CDR3 is 10 residues long. The germline V and J ends were trimmed by 6 bases and 4 bases, with 3 bases remaining between them. The CDR3 is CASSIETQYF. The CDR3 DNA is TGTGCCAGCAGCATAGAGACCCAGTACTTC.

A single count supports this clone. The chain combines TRBV28 with TRBJ2-2, with a possible D match to TRBD1 (6 bases). There are 17 residues in the CDR3. Germline CDR1 reads MDHEN; CDR2 reads SYDVKM. The V and J ends lost 8 bases and 0 bases respectively, with 19 bases between them. The CDR3 bases are TGTGCCAGCTCTCAGACAGGATTGGCGCCGAACACCGGGGAGCTGTTTTTT. It specifies CASSQTGLAPNTGELFF.

This chain joins TRBV4-2 and TRBJ2-2; 11 bases are shared with TRBD2. Germline V gene lookup returns CDR1 LGHNA and CDR2 YNFKEQ. The CDR3 runs 16 residues. With 7 bases clipped from V and 0 bases from J, the junction kept 4 bases outside the gene matches. The CDR3 bases are TGTGCCAGCACCCCGGGACTAGCGGCGAACACCGGGGAGCTGTTTTTT. Its protein product is CASTPGLAANTGELFF.

V gene TRBV27 combines with J gene TRBJ1-5, with 8 bases that match TRBD1. Per the germline V gene, CDR1 is MNHEY and CDR2 is SMNVEV (reference sequence). Trimming cost V 5 bases and J 3 bases; bases outside gene matches: 9. The CDR3 has 16 residues. Written as DNA, the CDR3 is TGTGCCAGCAGTGCCTCCGGGACAGGCTACAATCAGCCCCAGCATTTT. This encodes CASSASGTGYNQPQHF.

This chain links TRBV5-1 with TRBJ2-2; possibly TRBD1 for D (6 bases). Trimming took off 4 bases at V and 6 bases at J, with 19 bases between the two ends. The CDR3 contains 16 residues. Germline values: CDR1 SGHRS, CDR2 YFSETQ. CDR3 region: CASSPRPRGRAGELFF. The CDR3, as DNA: TGCGCCAGCAGCCCACGGCCCAGGGGACGGGCCGGGGAGCTGTTTTTT. The full variable domain, rest sourced from reference TRBV5-1 and TRBJ2-2, is KAGVTQTPRYLIKTRGQQVTLSCSPISGHRSVSWYQQTPGQGLQFLFEYFSETQRNKGNFPGRFSGRQFSNSRSEMNVSTLELGDSALYLCASSPRPRGRAGELFFGEGSRLTVL.

This rearrangement joins TRBV28 to TRBJ1-5, with D maybe TRBD1 (5 bases). CDR3 length: 14 residues. Looked up from germline, CDR1 is MDHEN and CDR2 is SYDVKM. V was cut by 6 bases and J by 2 bases, with 11 bases left in between. The CDR3 nucleotides are TGTGCCAGCAGGGCGGTCAGGGGCAATCAGCCCCAGCATTTT. Protein product: CASRAVRGNQPQHF.

The V and J genes are TRBV5-8 and TRBJ1-1; D not certain. Germline V gene lookup returns CDR1 SGHTS and CDR2 YDEGEE. The CDR3 spans 13 residues. V was pared by 0 bases and J by 5 bases, with 8 bases between. The CDR3 DNA follows: TGTGCCAGCAGCTTGGCAGGATGGACTGAAGCTTTCTTT. Its translation: CASSLAGWTEAFF.

The rearrangement uses TRBV7-2 and TRBJ1-5; D remains unclear. This CDR3 spans 14 amino acids. The germline V and J ends were trimmed by 5 bases and 6 bases, with 14 bases remaining between them. From germline, CDR1 is SGHTA and CDR2 FQGNSA. As DNA, the CDR3 is TGTGCCAGCAGCACCACCCCCTTCGGTCAGCCCCAGCATTTT. It codes for CASSTTPFGQPQHF.

The V gene is TRBV5-6, the J gene TRBJ2-3; the match to TRBD1 covers 8 bases. With 0 bases clipped from V and 5 bases from J, the junction kept 5 bases outside the gene matches. This CDR3 has 15 residues. From germline, CDR1 is SGHDT and CDR2 YYEEEE. The CDR3 coding sequence is TGTGCCAGCAGCTTGGGCGGACAGGGTTTAGATACGCAGTATTTT. It specifies CASSLGGQGLDTQYF.

J is TRBJ2-7 and V is TRBV28; D is uncertain. Germline V gives CDR1 MDHEN, CDR2 SYDVKM. The CDR3 is 14 amino acids. With 3 bases removed from V and 0 bases from J, the gap between germline ends came to 9 bases. CDR3 region: CASSFLDISYEQYF. The CDR3 DNA sequence: TGTGCCAGCAGTTTCCTTGACATCTCCTACGAGCAGTACTTC.

The chain couples TRBV9 to TRBJ1-3; 8 bases are shared with TRBD1. This CDR3 is 15 amino acids long. V gave up 4 bases and J gave up 2 bases; unmatched junction bases: 5. CDR1 is SGDLS, CDR2 YYNGEE, per germline. CDR3 bases: TGTGCCAGCAGCTCCCTACAGGGGGCTGGAAACACCATATATTTT. It encodes CASSSLQGAGNTIYF.

The rearrangement uses TRBV27 and TRBJ2-1, with 10 positions matching TRBD1. This CDR3 has 16 residues. The V and J ends lost 5 bases and 3 bases, in that order; junction bases with no gene match: 7. Germline V gene sequence: CDR1 MNHEY, CDR2 SMNVEV (reference sequence). The CDR3 coding sequence is TGTGCCAGCAGTCCCCTAGGGACAGGGGTCTACAATGAGCAGTTCTTC. Its translation: CASSPLGTGVYNEQFF.

The chain couples TRBV5-4 to TRBJ1-1, with D tentatively TRBD1 (5 bases). V lost 2 bases, J lost 0 bases, and 11 bases lay in between. The CDR3 is 15 amino acids. From germline, CDR1 is SGHNT and CDR2 YYREEE (reference sequence). CDR3 in DNA: TGTGCCAGCAGCTTCAAAGGGGCGATGAACACTGAAGCTTTCTTT. It specifies CASSFKGAMNTEAFF.

V and J are TRBV7-9 and TRBJ2-2, with 7 bases that match TRBD2. V shed 1 base and J 6 bases; nucleotides not matched to a gene: 14. Germline V CDR1 and CDR2: SEHNR, FQNEAQ (reference sequence). This CDR3 contains 18 residues. This CDR3 is CASSLDRGKRGIAGELFF. For the CDR3, the DNA is TGTGCCAGCAGCTTAGATAGAGGTAAGCGGGGCATCGCCGGGGAGCTGTTTTTT.

This chain uses TRBV11-2 with TRBJ2-5; TRBD2 aligns across 11 bases. The ends lost 3 bases at V and 5 bases at J; junction bases unmatched: 5. The length of the CDR3 is 15 residues. Germline V gene data show CDR1 as SGHAT and CDR2 as FQNNGV. CDR3 loop: CASSFSTSGDETQYF. Here the CDR3 DNA reads TGTGCCAGCAGCTTTTCGACTAGCGGGGATGAGACCCAGTACTTC. Drawing the rest from reference TRBV11-2 and TRBJ2-5, the complete variable domain is EAGVAQSPRYKIIEKRQSVAFWCNPISGHATLYWYQQILGQGPKLLIQFQNNGVVDDSQLPKDRFSAERLKGVDSTLKIQPAKLEDSAVYLCASSFSTSGDETQYFGPGTRLLVL.